This is a list of T cell receptor beta chains from one sample in a study of T cell repertoires in cytomegalovirus infection. Their antigen targets remain unknown. TCRdb independently ran MiXCR on the reads; one entry per CDR3 protein. Among about a million distinct CDR3 sequences, roughly 30% were seen once, and the ten largest hold roughly 13%. The specimen comprised cultured CD8+ T cells from PBMCs, sampled from culture after CMV antigen stimulation. The receptors here all came from a human donor in good health (CMV status not recorded). Some clones in this sample may be carry-over from other donors' samples. Both conserved end residues are part of each CDR3. A D gene is named only where the DNA matches it firmly. Part of the rows lack a size; the others show once, few, many or a class for expanded clones.

v_call,d_call,clone_size,j_call,cdr3_aa,cdr3_nt
TRBV27,NA,few,TRBJ1-1,CASSQLGGPGEAFF,TGTGCCAGCAGCCAACTGGGGGGTCCGGGAGAAGCTTTCTTT
TRBV7-9,NA,few,TRBJ2-5,CASSATSRRETQYF,TGTGCCAGCAGCGCAACTAGCAGGAGAGAGACCCAGTACTTC
TRBV10-3,NA,few,TRBJ2-1,CAISESTEIGGGAFPGSYNEQFF,TGTGCCATCAGTGAGTCGACAGAAATTGGTGGCGGGGCCTTCCCTGGCTCCTACAATGAGCAGTTCTTC
TRBV20-1,TRBD2,few,TRBJ2-2,CSARGGLAATGELFF,TGCAGTGCTAGGGGGGGACTAGCGGCAACCGGGGAGCTGTTTTTT
TRBV12-3/TRBV12-4,NA,many,TRBJ2-7,CASSLEDFYEQYF,TGTGCCAGCAGTTTAGAAGACTTCTACGAGCAGTACTTC
TRBV9,NA,NA,TRBJ2-1,CASSVASVYNEQFF,TGTGCCAGCAGCGTAGCTAGCGTCTACAATGAGCAGTTCTTC
TRBV12-3/TRBV12-4,NA,many,TRBJ2-2,CASSLKVWDLNTGELFF,TGTGCCAGCAGTTTAAAGGTCTGGGACCTCAACACCGGGGAGCTGTTTTTT
TRBV6-2/TRBV6-3,TRBD1,many,TRBJ2-6,CASSTRDRTRSGANVLTF,TGTGCCAGCAGTACCAGGGACAGGACCCGCTCTGGGGCCAACGTCCTGACTTTC
TRBV27,TRBD1,NA,TRBJ1-6,CASRLRDSPNSPLHF,TGTGCCAGCAGGCTACGGGACAGTCCTAATTCTCCCCTCCACTTT
TRBV7-8,NA,many,TRBJ2-7,CASSSFSYEQYF,TGTGCCAGCAGCTCCTTTTCCTACGAGCAGTACTTC
TRBV4-2,NA,NA,TRBJ2-3,CASSQRIGQTLTDTQYF,TGTGCCAGCAGCCAACGAATAGGGCAAACTCTCACAGATACGCAGTATTTT
TRBV7-9,NA,NA,TRBJ2-7,CASSSTKINGEWDEQYF,TGTGCCAGCAGCTCCACCAAAATAAACGGGGAATGGGACGAGCAGTACTTC
TRBV12-3/TRBV12-4,TRBD2,many,TRBJ2-5,CASSFRLAGVETQYF,TGTGCCAGCAGTTTCAGACTAGCGGGGGTTGAGACCCAGTACTTC
TRBV11-2,TRBD1,NA,TRBJ1-2,CASSYLGQNSNYGYTF,TGTGCCAGCAGCTATTTGGGACAGAACTCTAACTATGGCTACACCTTC